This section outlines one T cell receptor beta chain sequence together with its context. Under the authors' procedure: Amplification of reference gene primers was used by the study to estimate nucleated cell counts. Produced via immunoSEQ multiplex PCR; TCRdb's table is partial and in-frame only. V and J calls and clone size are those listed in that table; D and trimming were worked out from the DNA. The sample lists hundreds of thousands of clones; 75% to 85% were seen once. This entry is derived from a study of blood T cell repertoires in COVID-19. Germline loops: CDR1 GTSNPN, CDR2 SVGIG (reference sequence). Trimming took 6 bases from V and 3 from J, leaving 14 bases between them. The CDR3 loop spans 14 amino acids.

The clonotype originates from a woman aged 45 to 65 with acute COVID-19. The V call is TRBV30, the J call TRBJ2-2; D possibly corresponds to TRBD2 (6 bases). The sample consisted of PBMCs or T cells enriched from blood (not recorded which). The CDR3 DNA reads TGTGCCTGCTCTCCTTCGGGGGACACCGGGGAGCTGTTTTTT. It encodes CACSPSGDTGELFF.